Below, 32 T cell receptor beta chains from the same sample are listed, as sequenced in a study of T-cell reconstitution after alpha-beta-depleted transplantation in children. For TCRbeta, the library was prepared with unique molecular identifiers. TCRdb redid the calling of the PCR reads with MiXCR, one entry per CDR3 protein. The sample holds some 550,000 distinct CDR3 sequences, under 25% seen once. Material: PBMCs, mostly from graft donor cells, obtained 360 days after TCRalphabeta/CD19-depleted stem cell transplant. These receptors all come from a boy under two years old who had a stem cell transplant for acute myeloid leukemia, so the T cells may come from the graft donor.

The rearrangement joins TRBV5-1 to TRBJ2-3; possibly TRBD2 for D (5 bases). The V gene's germline CDR1 is SGHRS and CDR2 YFSETQ. This CDR3 comprises 15 residues. V lost 5 bases, J lost 4 bases, and 17 bases lay in between. CDR3: CASRSVRERADTQYF. The CDR3 bases are TGCGCCAGCAGATCGGTGAGGGAGCGCGCAGATACGCAGTATTTT.

This clonotype occurred many times. The CDR3 spells CASSTRMGGADTQYF. For the CDR3, the DNA is TGTGCCAGCAGTACCCGTATGGGGGGCGCAGATACGCAGTATTTT. The chain employs TRBV28 and TRBJ2-3; D possibly matches TRBD1 or TRBD2 (6 bases each). Trimming cost V 5 bases and J 4 bases, with 16 bases left between them. Germline assignment: CDR1 MDHEN and CDR2 SYDVKM. This CDR3 has 15 residues.

The chain joins TRBV12-3 or TRBV12-4 to TRBJ2-7, with 9 nucleotides matching TRBD1. This CDR3 contains 13 residues. Trimming removed 6 bases from V and 3 bases from J; junction bases left unmatched: 3. This chain's CDR3 is CASRSTGGYEQYF. The CDR3, as DNA: TGTGCCAGCAGGTCGACAGGGGGCTACGAGCAGTACTTC.

This clonotype was counted ten times or more. This chain links TRBV20-1 with TRBJ2-1; 10 bases are a match to TRBD1. The junction had 4 bases not matched to a gene; V was cut back by 2 bases and J by 9 bases. In germline, CDR1 is DFQATT, CDR2 SNEGSKA (reference sequence). This CDR3 contains 13 residues. The CDR3 reads CSARRQGAREQFF. In DNA, the CDR3 is TGCAGTGCTAGAAGACAGGGGGCGCGTGAGCAGTTCTTC.

Many counts were recorded for this clonotype. The chain uses TRBV5-1 and TRBJ2-1; TRBD2 matches at 10 bases. Germline V gene lookup returns CDR1 SGHRS and CDR2 YFSETQ. With V trimmed by 5 bases and J by 0 bases, 8 bases remained unmatched. The CDR3 is made up of 17 amino acids. As DNA, the CDR3 is TGCGCCAGCAGGTCCACTAGCGGGGTTCGCTCCTACAATGAGCAGTTCTTC. Amino acids: CASRSTSGVRSYNEQFF.

This sequence joins TRBV14 and TRBJ1-2, with 7 bases aligning to TRBD1. Germline CDR1 SGHDN, CDR2 FVKESK. V lost 1 base to trimming and J lost 4 bases; unmatched junction nucleotides: 6. The CDR3 runs 15 residues. In nucleotides, the CDR3 is TGTGCCAGCAGCCAAGGATCCGCAGGGGGCTATGGCTACACCTTC. Its protein is CASSQGSAGGYGYTF. Full variable domain (rest looked up from reference TRBV14 and TRBJ1-2): EAGVTQFPSHSVIEKGQTVTLRCDPISGHDNLYWYRRVMGKEIKFLLHFVKESKQDESGMPNNRFLAERTGGTYSTLKVQPAELEDSGVYFCASSQGSAGGYGYTFGSGTRLTVV.

This clonotype has just a few counts. The chain employs TRBV20-1 and TRBJ1-5, with a weak D call TRBD1 (5 bases). Trimming shortened V by 6 bases and J by 1 base, and 10 bases separated the two germline ends. This CDR3 comprises 13 residues. The germline V gene has CDR1 DFQATT and CDR2 SNEGSKA (reference sequence). The CDR3 loop is CSAQGGSNQPQHF. In nucleotides, the CDR3 is TGCAGTGCGCAGGGTGGAAGCAATCAGCCCCAGCATTTT.

The chain has TRBV11-3 and TRBJ1-3; tentative D call: TRBD1 (5 bases). The V end was cut by 1 base, the J end by 2 bases, with 12 bases between. Per germline, CDR1 SGHNT and CDR2 YENEEA. The CDR3 is made up of 16 amino acids. The CDR3: CASSLGPLGPGNTIYF. As DNA, the CDR3 is TGTGCCAGCAGCTTAGGCCCACTGGGGCCTGGAAACACCATATATTTT.

Only a few counts were recorded for this clonotype. The V gene is TRBV7-2, the J gene TRBJ2-7; 9 bases match TRBD1. V lost 4 bases and J lost 3; bases outside the gene matches: 7. The germline V gene has CDR1 SGHTA and CDR2 FQGNSA. The CDR3 length is 15 residues. CDR3: CASSSYPGQGYEQYF. The CDR3 nucleotides read TGTGCCAGCAGCTCCTACCCGGGACAGGGCTACGAGCAGTACTTC.

The chain carries TRBV5-1 and TRBJ1-6, with D maybe TRBD1 (6 bases). The CDR3 is 15 amino acids. V was clipped by 0 bases and J by 8 bases, with 12 bases between them. Germline CDR1 and CDR2: SGHRS and YFSETQ. DNA for the CDR3: TGCGCCAGCAGCTTGGTCAGGGGTTGGGATTCACCCCTCCACTTT. Residues: CASSLVRGWDSPLHF.

This clonotype was detected many times. This chain connects TRBV4-2 to TRBJ2-1; TRBD1 matches at 10 bases. Germline-derived CDR1 and CDR2 are LGHNA and YNFKEQ. The trim removed 3 bases at V and 7 bases at J, leaving 6 bases unmatched. This CDR3 comprises 15 residues. The CDR3 nucleotides are TGTGCCAGCAGCCATGGACAGGGGGGGGAAAATGAGCAGTTCTTC. Translation: CASSHGQGGENEQFF.

This chain links TRBV18 with TRBJ2-7; 7 nucleotides line up with TRBD1. Germline V lookup: CDR1 KGHSH, CDR2 LQKENI. The CDR3 has 14 residues. J lost 4 bases, V lost 1 base, and 4 bases had no gene match. This CDR3 reads CASSPRDSAYEQYF. The CDR3 coding sequence is TGTGCCAGCTCACCACGGGACAGCGCTTACGAGCAGTACTTC.

This clonotype showed up many times. V is TRBV12-3 or TRBV12-4 and J is TRBJ2-1; D is undetermined. The CDR3 runs to 15 residues. Trimming took off 6 bases at V and 5 bases at J, with 17 bases between the two ends. The CDR3 protein is CASSPTGWGDNEQFF. DNA for the CDR3: TGTGCCAGCAGCCCGACCGGATGGGGTGACAATGAGCAGTTCTTC.

This clonotype occurred a few times. V is TRBV5-1 and J is TRBJ2-7; the D is unclear. Germline assignment: CDR1 SGHRS and CDR2 YFSETQ. V lost 6 bases and J 7 bases, leaving 8 bases between the germline ends. This CDR3 is 10 amino acids long. CDR3: CASTMGEQYV. The CDR3 DNA reads TGCGCCAGCACTATGGGAGAGCAGTACGTC.

This chain links TRBV12-3 or TRBV12-4 with TRBJ1-1; the D is unclear. The CDR3 has 14 amino acids. With 3 bases removed from V and 4 bases from J, the gap between germline ends came to 12 bases. DNA of the CDR3: TGTGCCAGCAGTTTTGAGACTGGTGGCACTGAAGCTTTCTTT. The encoded protein is CASSFETGGTEAFF.

This clonotype has ten or more counts. The V gene is TRBV5-6, the J gene TRBJ2-1; D not resolved. CDR3 size: 14 residues. Germline lookup yields CDR1 SGHDT and CDR2 YYEEEE. Trimming removed 1 base at V and 2 bases at J, with 7 bases between. The CDR3 spells CASSLLQAYNEQFF. The CDR3 DNA follows: TGTGCCAGCAGCTTGCTGCAGGCCTACAATGAGCAGTTCTTC.

This clonotype was picked up a small number of times. The V and J genes are TRBV6-2 or TRBV6-3 and TRBJ1-2; weak D call: TRBD1 (6 bases). Trimming took 7 bases from V and 8 from J, leaving 20 bases between them. The CDR3 runs to 14 residues. Germline-derived CDR1 and CDR2 are MNHEY and SVGEGT. The CDR3 is CASKGTGQVWGYTF. The CDR3 DNA sequence: TGTGCCAGCAAAGGGACGGGACAAGTATGGGGCTACACCTTC.

The V call is TRBV7-8, the J call TRBJ1-2, with unresolved D. Germline CDR1 SGHVS, CDR2 FQNEAQ. The CDR3 contains 15 residues. Trimming shortened V by 5 bases and J by 4 bases, and 17 bases separated the two germline ends. CDR3 coding DNA: TGTGCCAGCAGCGGGCTGGATAAAGGAAGCTATGGCTACACCTTC. Protein sequence: CASSGLDKGSYGYTF.

Many counts were recorded for this clonotype. The J gene is TRBJ2-1, the V gene TRBV20-1; TRBD2 matches 8 bases. Germline-derived CDR1 and CDR2 are DFQATT and SNEGSKA (reference sequence). Trimming at V came to 1 base and at J to 0 bases, leaving 8 bases not matched to a gene. There are 17 residues in the CDR3. CDR3 DNA: TGCAGTGCTAGAGCCCCTCGGCGGGGGGTCTCCTACAATGAGCAGTTCTTC. This codes for CSARAPRRGVSYNEQFF.

V usage is TRBV20-1 and J usage is TRBJ2-7, with D perhaps TRBD2 (6 bases). The ends were cut back, 7 bases at V and 4 bases at J, with 14 bases in the middle. CDR1 and CDR2 (germline): DFQATT, SNEGSKA (reference sequence). The CDR3 covers 12 residues. Here the CDR3 DNA reads TGCAGTGTGGGGACTGAGGGGTACGAGCAGTACTTC. This encodes CSVGTEGYEQYF.

V and J are TRBV20-1 and TRBJ2-1; possibly TRBD1 for D (5 bases). V lost 3 bases to trimming and J lost 2 bases, with 11 bases between them. Per germline, CDR1 DFQATT and CDR2 SNEGSKA (reference sequence). CDR3 length: 14 amino acids. In DNA form, the CDR3 reads TGCAGTGCTAGTGAGTCAGGGCCCTACAATGAGCAGTTCTTC. Amino acids: CSASESGPYNEQFF.

This clonotype was found many times. The J gene is TRBJ2-1, the V gene TRBV7-8; D is unclear. The ends were cut back, 2 bases at V and 4 bases at J, with 12 bases in the middle. This CDR3 is built from 15 residues. The germline gives CDR1 SGHVS, CDR2 FQNEAQ. Here the CDR3 DNA reads TGTGCCAGCAGCTTATGGGCAGACACATACAATGAGCAGTTCTTC. Protein: CASSLWADTYNEQFF.

This clonotype was recorded at least ten times. The chain uses TRBV5-5 and TRBJ2-3; unclear D gene. This CDR3 contains 15 residues. With 2 bases removed from V and 1 base from J, the gap between germline ends came to 11 bases. CDR1 is SGHKS, CDR2 YYEKEE, per germline (reference sequence). CDR3 in DNA: TGTGCCAGCAGCTTAAGGGTGGACCGCACAGATACGCAGTATTTT. Translating gives CASSLRVDRTDTQYF.

This chain uses TRBV28 with TRBJ2-1, with D unresolved. Per germline, CDR1 MDHEN and CDR2 SYDVKM. V was pared by 5 bases and J by 0 bases, with 11 bases between. The CDR3 extends over 15 amino acids. CDR3 nucleotides: TGTGCCAGCAGTCCCCTGGCGGACTCCTACAATGAGCAGTTCTTC. This sequence encodes CASSPLADSYNEQFF.

This chain links TRBV5-6 with TRBJ2-7; 7 nucleotides line up with TRBD2. There are 17 residues in the CDR3. The germline V gene has CDR1 SGHDT and CDR2 YYEEEE. V was clipped by 2 bases and J by 5 bases; unmatched bases: 16. The CDR3 nucleotides are TGTGCCAGCAGCTTCCCTTCGGTCGCAGAGCGGGAAGACGAGCAGTACGTC. Its protein is CASSFPSVAEREDEQYV.

This clonotype was seen more than once but under ten times. CDR3 bases: TGTGCCAGCAGTGAAGCCGAGACGGCCTACGAGCAGTACTTC. Its translation: CASSEAETAYEQYF. The chain is built from TRBV25-1 and TRBJ2-7; D call uncertain. With 2 bases removed from V and 2 bases from J, the gap between germline ends came to 10 bases. From germline, CDR1 is MGHDK and CDR2 SYGVNS. The CDR3 has 14 residues.

This clonotype appeared many times. The CDR3 is CASAFGPQETQYF. As DNA, the CDR3 is TGTGCCAGCGCCTTTGGGCCGCAAGAGACCCAGTACTTC. The chain is built from TRBV10-3 and TRBJ2-5, with D uncertain. There are 13 residues in the CDR3. Trimming took off 10 bases at V and 2 bases at J, with 14 bases between the two ends. Germline lookup yields CDR1 ENHRY and CDR2 SYGVKD.

This rearrangement joins TRBV6-1 to TRBJ2-7; no reliable D call. CDR1 and CDR2 from the germline V gene are MNHNS and SASEGT. CDR3 length: 14 residues. Deletions cut 10 bases from V and 3 bases from J, with 19 bases between. Written as DNA, the CDR3 is TGTGCCACCGACCGGGCGCCCTTCTTCTACGAGCAGTACTTC. Translated, it gives CATDRAPFFYEQYF.

The rearrangement joins TRBV20-1 to TRBJ1-3; possibly TRBD1 for D (5 bases). Germline V gene sequence: CDR1 DFQATT, CDR2 SNEGSKA (reference sequence). Trimming left V 6 bases short and J 0 bases short, with 12 bases between. This CDR3 spans 14 amino acids. The CDR3 nucleotides are TGCAGTGCGACGAAGGGGAGCTCTGGAAACACCATATATTTT. It specifies CSATKGSSGNTIYF.

The CDR3 sequence: CASSQETGGRTGELFF. In nucleotides, the CDR3 is TGTGCCAGCAGCCAAGAGACGGGGGGCAGGACCGGGGAGCTGTTTTTT. The J gene is TRBJ2-2, the V gene TRBV3-1; D is perhaps TRBD2 (7 bases). The CDR3 contains 16 residues. Germline V gives CDR1 LGHDT, CDR2 YNNKEL (reference sequence). The V gene lost 0 bases and the J gene lost 5 bases, with 13 bases spanning the gap.

The rearrangement links TRBV15 to TRBJ2-2; TRBD2 matches 11 bases. The germline V gene encodes CDR1 LNHNV and CDR2 YYDKDF (reference sequence). V trimming: 2 bases; J trimming: 7 bases; junction bases outside the gene matches: 9. The CDR3 totals 17 residues. CDR3 residues: CATSRTGTSGSGGELFF. The CDR3 DNA reads TGTGCCACCAGCAGAACCGGGACTAGCGGTTCGGGCGGGGAGCTGTTTTTT.

The chain carries TRBV4-1 and TRBJ2-1; 10 positions match TRBD2. Trimming at V came to 5 bases and at J to 9 bases, leaving 13 bases not matched to a gene. Germline CDR1 is MGHRA and CDR2 is YSYEKL. The CDR3 has 16 amino acids. CDR3 bases: TGCGCCAGCAGCGTTGTCAGAAGCGGGGGGGCTATTGAGCAGTTCTTC. Amino acids: CASSVVRSGGAIEQFF.